A selection of T cell receptor beta chains follows, all from one sample in a study of spatial heterogeneity in lung cancer. TCRdb called the 5' RACE reads again in MiXCR, with one record for every CDR3 protein. Among 7,000 to 8,500 distinct CDR3 sequences listed, 15% were seen once. The material sequenced was normal lung tissue next to the tumor, taken at surgery. These receptor sequences come from a male donor with early-stage non-small cell lung cancer. Both conserved end residues are part of each CDR3. D genes are given only for firm matches. Not all rows give a size; the values are once, few, many and, for expanded clones, a class.

TRBJ2-7 | 12 | - | TRBV29-1 | medium-sized | CSVEDRVGEQYF | TGCAGCGTTGAAGACAGGGTGGGGGAGCAGTACTTC
TRBJ1-5 | 15 | TRBD1 | TRBV6-5 | many | CASSYSTGGGQPQHF | TGTGCCAGCAGTTACTCGACAGGGGGAGGGCAGCCCCAGCATTTT
TRBJ2-2 | 16 | TRBD1 | TRBV6-6 | - | CASSRGQGDNTGELFF | TGTGCCAGCAGCCGAGGACAGGGGGATAACACCGGGGAGCTGTTTTTT
TRBJ2-7 | 13 | - | TRBV28 | medium-sized | CASKGTVTYEQYF | TGTGCCAGCAAGGGGACGGTCACCTACGAGCAGTACTTC
TRBJ1-6 | 16 | - | TRBV30 | many | CAWRLGGQPGNSPLHF | TGTGCCTGGAGATTGGGGGGCCAACCGGGTAATTCACCCCTCCACTTT
TRBJ2-6 | 15 | - | TRBV7-6 | few | CASSLVGNGANVLTF | TGTGCCAGCAGCTTAGTGGGAAATGGGGCCAACGTCCTGACTTTC
TRBJ2-2 | 17 | - | TRBV7-9 | many | CASSLTSMPTDTGELFF | TGTGCCAGCAGCTTAACATCAATGCCCACGGATACCGGGGAGCTGTTTTTT
TRBJ1-6 | 14 | - | TRBV3-1 | many | CASSQGSRNSPLHF | TGTGCCAGCAGCCAGGGCAGTCGGAATTCACCCCTCCACTTT
TRBJ2-1 | 16 | TRBD2 | TRBV20-1 | - | CSAKIYPSGVYNEQFF | TGCAGTGCTAAAATTTATCCTAGCGGGGTCTACAATGAGCAGTTCTTC
TRBJ2-5 | 12 | - | TRBV6-5 | few | CASRTVEETQYF | TGTGCCAGCCGCACAGTAGAAGAGACCCAGTACTTC
TRBJ1-4 | 13 | - | TRBV5-4 | few | CASSLGVAEKLFF | TGTGCCAGCAGCTTGGGGGTTGCTGAAAAACTGTTTTTT
TRBJ1-5 | 14 | - | TRBV13 | many | CASSLHGGDQPQHF | TGTGCCAGCAGCCTTCATGGAGGGGATCAGCCCCAGCATTTT
TRBJ1-1 | 15 | - | TRBV6-6 | medium-sized | CASSYSGTLDTEAFF | TGTGCCAGCAGTTACTCGGGGACACTGGACACTGAAGCTTTCTTT
TRBJ2-7 | 15 | TRBD2 | TRBV20-1 | many | CSPRSGAGGDYEQYF | TGCAGCCCCAGGTCGGGGGCGGGAGGTGACTACGAGCAGTACTTC
TRBJ2-3 | 17 | TRBD2 | TRBV7-2 | many | CASSNAPAGARTDTQYF | TGTGCCAGCAGCAATGCCCCCGCGGGAGCCCGCACAGATACGCAGTATTTT